The 28 T cell receptor gamma chains below come from one sample, sequenced in a study of γδ T cells in repeated Plasmodium falciparum infection (dated by TCRdb to the early 2020s). For bulk TCR repertoire analysis, Vgamma9/Vdelta2+ and Vdelta2-negative gammadelta T cell populations were isolated by flow sorting from peripheral blood mononuclear cells. The method was multiplex PCR. The instrument was an Illumina MiSeq. Clones were re-identified by TCRdb from the public reads with CATT, and rows with the same DNA were merged. This sample has roughly 24,000 gamma-chain clones in its table, and 3% of those were observed once. Of the sample, 30% to 35% is held by the ten largest clones. Material: gamma-delta T cells from blood. Source of these receptors: a pool of human donors (malaria-infected and uninfected, not separated).

In this sample, this clone turned up many times. It is likely a read error: a sequence one base away is far more abundant. This specimen includes other DNA sequences encoding the same CDR3. The chain joins TRGV4 to TRGJ1 or TRGJ2. TCRdb is silent on the J gene; assignment here came from matching the DNA to germline. V was clipped by 0 bases and J by 10 bases; unmatched bases: 9. The CDR3 extends over 13 amino acids. Germline assignment: CDR1 EGSTGY and CDR2 YDSYTSSV. CDR3 loop: CATWDGRLYKKLF. The CDR3 DNA reads as TGTGCCACCTGGGATGGGCGGCTTTACAAGAAACTCTTT.

This clone showed up many times. The chain couples TRGV9 to TRGJ1 or TRGJ2. The CDR3 runs 12 residues. The V and J ends lost 3 bases and 12 bases, in that order; junction bases with no gene match: 11. Germline V gene lookup returns CDR1 GITISATS and CDR2 ISYDGTV (reference sequence). CDR3 sequence (DNA): TGTGCCTTGTGGGAGTGGGGTCGGGGGAAACTCTTT. Residues: CALWEWGRGKLF.

At least ten counts were recorded for this clone. The protein held in TCRdb is that of a much larger clone and does not match this DNA's translation at residue 11, likely because of a read error; the protein shown is translated from the DNA. The chain joins TRGV4 to TRGJ1 or TRGJ2. This CDR3 spans 14 amino acids. Germline CDR1 reads EGSTGY; CDR2 reads YDSYTSSV. The CDR3 sequence: CATWDGANYYRKLF. CDR3 sequence (DNA): TGTGCCACCTGGGATGGGGCGAATTATTATAGGAAACTCTTT.

This clone has at least ten counts. A far larger clone is one base from this, pointing to a likely read error. This sample includes further DNA sequences coding for the same CDR3. The rearrangement uses TRGV9 and TRGJP. No J segment appears in TCRdb, so it was assigned here by matching the sequence to germline. The CDR3 extends over 18 amino acids. Germline trimming cut 1 base from V and 4 bases from J; bases unmatched to any gene: 7. CDR1 GITISATS and CDR2 ISYDGTV come from the germline V gene (reference sequence). CDR3 residues: CALWEVHPQELGKKIKVF. CDR3 coding DNA: TGTGCCTTGTGGGAGGTTCATCCCCAAGAGTTGGGCAAAAAAATCAAGGTATTT.

This clone was seen at least ten times. A much larger clone is a single base away; this may be a read error. This sample also contains other DNA sequences that code for the same CDR3. The chain uses TRGV2 and TRGJP1. CDR3 length equals 13 residues. Per the germline V gene, CDR1 is EGSNGY and CDR2 is YDSYNSKV. CDR3 region: CATWTTTGWFKIF. In nucleotides, the CDR3 is TGTGCCACCTGGACAACCACTGGCTGGTTCAAGATATTT.

About this clone: TCRdb lists the protein of a much larger clone for this DNA, which differs at residue 15, so this is likely a read error; the protein given here is translated from the DNA itself. The J segment was not called; the V segment is TRGV9. Per germline, CDR1 GITISATS and CDR2 ISYDGTV (reference sequence). The CDR3 extends over 17 amino acids. The CDR3 DNA reads as TGTGCCTTGTGGGAGATCCCTGGTTGGTTGGGCAAAAAAATCAGGGTATTT. Translating it yields CALWEIPGWLGKKIRVF.

This clone was counted ten times or more. The TCRdb protein comes from a much larger clone and disagrees with this DNA's translation at residue 5, likely due to a read error; the protein given here is derived from the DNA. This sequence joins TRGV9 and TRGJP. J gave up 9 bases and V 9 bases, and 5 bases lay outside the gene matches. Germline values: CDR1 GITISATS, CDR2 ISYDGTV (reference sequence). This CDR3 has 13 amino acids. The CDR3 bases are TGTGCCTTGGGGGGGTTGGGCAAAAAAATCAAGGTATTT. Protein product: CALGGLGKKIKVF.

There are many counts of this clone. The chain is built from TRGV4 and TRGJ1 or TRGJ2. The CDR3 has 12 amino acids. V dropped 6 bases and J dropped 0; count of bases not matched to a gene: 2. In germline, CDR1 is EGSTGY, CDR2 YDSYTSSV. For the CDR3, the DNA is TGTGCCACCTGGAGGAATTATTATAAGAAACTCTTT. Translation: CATWRNYYKKLF.

This clone was detected many times. This likely came from a read error, as a far larger clone is one base away. Other DNA sequences in this sample translate to the same CDR3. This rearrangement joins TRGV9 to TRGJ1 or TRGJ2. The CDR3 length is 13 residues. Germline values: CDR1 GITISATS, CDR2 ISYDGTV (reference sequence). CDR3 loop: CALWEDSYYKKLF. The CDR3 DNA reads TGTGCCTTGTGGGAGGACAGTTATTATAAAAAACTCTTT.

This clone was counted many times. A far larger clone lies a single base away; this is likely a read error. Other DNA sequences in the same sample also yield this CDR3. The CDR3 sequence: CALWDQELGKKIKVF. The DNA of the CDR3 is TGTGCCTTGTGGGACCAAGAGTTGGGCAAAAAGATCAAGGTATTT. The chain recombines TRGV9 with TRGJP. The CDR3 is made up of 15 amino acids. Germline V CDR1 and CDR2: GITISATS, ISYDGTV (reference sequence).

This clone has at least ten counts. This may be a read error, as it is one base from a much larger clone. This same CDR3 is encoded by further DNA sequences in the sample. This chain uses TRGV4 with TRGJ1 or TRGJ2. V shed 0 bases, J shed 7 bases, and the junction held 6 bases outside the gene matches. Looked up from germline, CDR1 is EGSTGY and CDR2 is YDSYTSSV. The CDR3 runs to 13 residues. In DNA form, the CDR3 reads TGTGCCACCTGGGATGGGCCGTACTATAAGAAACTCTTT. Translating gives CATWDGPYYKKLF.

In its sample, this clone was seen a few times. Translating this DNA gives a protein that differs at residue 3 from the TCRdb one, which belongs to a much larger clone; a read error is likely, and the protein shown is this translation. V usage is TRGV3 and J usage is TRGJ1 or TRGJ2. The J gene is absent in TCRdb and was assigned here via DNA matching to germline. The germline CDR1 and CDR2 sequences are VTNTFY and YDVSTARD (reference sequence). This CDR3 spans 14 amino acids. This CDR3 is CAAWDRVVYYKKLF. CDR3 DNA sequence: TGTGCCGCCTGGGACAGGGTCGTTTATTATAAGAAACTCTTT.

This clone was observed many times. The TCRdb protein, from a much larger clone, departs from this DNA's translation at residue 11, likely by read error; the protein shown derives from the DNA. The same CDR3 can be traced to other DNA sequences in this sample. The CDR3 reads CALWELYTTGRFKIF. The CDR3 DNA reads as TGTGCCTTGTGGGAGTTATATACCACTGGTCGGTTCAAGATATTT. J is TRGJP1 and V is TRGV9. TCRdb gives no J gene; it was assigned here by matching the DNA to germline. This CDR3 has 15 residues. Germline V lookup: CDR1 GITISATS, CDR2 ISYDGTV (reference sequence).

On this clone: TCRdb's protein for this DNA is that of a much larger clone and differs from the translation at residue 5, likely a read error; the protein shown is the DNA translation. The chain combines TRGV2 with TRGJ1 or TRGJ2. Here the J gene came from matching the DNA to germline, since TCRdb omits it. CDR3 length equals 14 residues. V was pared by 5 bases and J by 0 bases, with 7 bases of the junction left unmatched. CDR1 EGSNGY and CDR2 YDSYNSKV come from the germline V gene. The chain's CDR3 is CATWVVRNYYKKLF. Here the CDR3 DNA reads TGTGCCACCTGGGTCGTCCGGAATTATTATAAGAAACTCTTT.

The table lists this clone with many counts. The protein in TCRdb stems from a much larger clone and differs at residue 6 from this DNA's translation, likely a read error; here the protein is translated from the DNA. This rearrangement joins TRGV3 to TRGJ1 or TRGJ2. Looked up from germline, CDR1 is VTNTFY and CDR2 is YDVSTARD (reference sequence). CDR3 length equals 17 residues. J was trimmed by 0 bases and V by 2 bases; bases with no gene match: 13. The CDR3 reads CATWDKRQPVNYYKKLF. CDR3 bases: TGTGCCACCTGGGACAAGCGACAGCCCGTGAATTATTATAAGAAACTCTTT.

Regarding this clone: TCRdb has a much larger clone's protein, which differs at residue 5 from the translation of this DNA, likely because of a read error; what is shown is the protein translated from the DNA. The chain recombines TRGV9 with TRGJ1 or TRGJ2. Assignment of the J gene here rests on matching the DNA to germline, because TCRdb gives none. Germline V gene data show CDR1 as GITISATS and CDR2 as ISYDGTV (reference sequence). There are 18 residues in the CDR3. The CDR3 region has the DNA TGTGCCTTGTGGAAGGTGAGGAGAACTCCGACGACTTATTATAAGAAACTCTTT. It yields the protein CALWKVRRTPTTYYKKLF.

This clone was seen more than once but under ten times. TCRdb's protein, taken from a much larger clone, differs from this DNA's translation at residue 4, likely owing to a read error; the protein displayed comes from the DNA. Within the sample, other DNA sequences also encode this same CDR3. V usage is TRGV9 and J usage is TRGJP. TCRdb lists no J gene, so it was determined here by aligning the DNA to germline. CDR1 and CDR2 from the germline V gene are GITISATS and ISYDGTV (reference sequence). The CDR3 totals 18 residues. The CDR3 DNA reads TGTGCCTTGAGGGAGGTTCGAGGGGAAGAGTTGGGCAAAAAAATCAAGGTATTT. Translated: CALREVRGEELGKKIKVF.

This clone was observed a few times. A read error likely explains why the TCRdb protein, taken from a much larger clone, differs from this DNA's translation at residue 10; the protein shown is translated from the DNA. The gene calls are TRGV9 and TRGJP. Here the J gene was assigned by germline matching of the DNA, as TCRdb has none. CDR3 size: 17 residues. Germline-derived CDR1 and CDR2 are GITISATS and ISYDGTV (reference sequence). The CDR3 protein is CALWEANQESGKKIKVF. The CDR3 region has the DNA TGTGCCTTGTGGGAGGCCAACCAAGAGTCGGGCAAAAAAATCAAGGTATTT.

This clone was detected only a few times. TCRdb attributes to this sequence the protein of a much larger clone, which differs from the DNA translation at residue 3; a read error is likely, and the protein displayed is translated from the DNA. CDR3: CASWEVMRNKKLF. CDR3 nucleotide sequence: TGTGCCTCGTGGGAGGTGATGAGGAATAAGAAACTCTTT. The genes are TRGV9 and TRGJ1 or TRGJ2. The J gene, not given by TCRdb, was assigned here from a germline match of the nucleotide sequence. Germline values: CDR1 GITISATS, CDR2 ISYDGTV (reference sequence). The CDR3 length is 13 residues.

This clone was recorded at least ten times. This DNA's translation and the protein TCRdb lists, from a much larger clone, do not match at residue 11, likely due to a read error; the protein shown is translated from the DNA. This chain uses TRGV9 with TRGJ1 or TRGJ2. TCRdb does not report a J gene; here it was assigned by matching the DNA to germline references. With V trimmed by 4 bases and J by 8 bases, 17 bases remained unmatched. The CDR3 is made up of 15 amino acids. Germline loops: CDR1 GITISATS, CDR2 ISYDGTV (reference sequence). DNA for the CDR3: TGTGCCTTGTGGGACCGCCTGCAAGGGAATCATAAGAAACTCTTT. Translated: CALWDRLQGNHKKLF.

Regarding this clone: TCRdb's protein for this DNA is that of a much larger clone and differs from the translation at residue 11, likely a read error; the protein shown is the DNA translation. CDR3 nucleotide sequence: TGTGCCTTGTGGGAGGTGGTACCGGGGTATAGGAAACTCTTT. Translating gives CALWEVVPGYRKLF. This rearrangement joins TRGV9 to TRGJ1 or TRGJ2. TCRdb supplies no J gene; here it was assigned by aligning the nucleotide sequence to germline. The length of the CDR3 is 14 residues. The germline V gene encodes CDR1 GITISATS and CDR2 ISYDGTV (reference sequence).

A note on this clone: A read error likely explains this, since a far larger clone differs by one base. The same CDR3 arises from other DNA sequences in this sample as well. The V call is TRGV2, the J call TRGJ1 or TRGJ2. The J gene, left out of TCRdb, was set here by checking the DNA against germline. This CDR3 spans 14 amino acids. V lost 1 base and J lost 4; bases outside the gene matches: 7. CDR1 and CDR2 (germline): EGSNGY, YDSYNSKV. The CDR3 reads CATWDGPVYYKKLF. CDR3 bases: TGTGCCACCTGGGACGGACCGGTCTATTATAAGAAACTCTTT.

The table lists this clone with a few counts. TCRdb's entry gives the protein of a much larger clone, which mismatches this DNA's translation at residue 12, likely from a read error; the protein reported here is translated from the DNA. No J gene was named, though the V gene is TRGV9. From germline, CDR1 is GITISATS and CDR2 ISYDGTV (reference sequence). The CDR3 length is 13 residues. In nucleotides, the CDR3 is TGTGCCTTGTGGGAGCCTATCGGGAATAAGAAAATCTTT. Protein product: CALWEPIGNKKIF.

This clone was seen ten or more times. A much larger clone sits a single nucleotide away, making a read error possible. The DNA is omitted, as the CDR3 cannot be located on it reliably, and the CDR3 follows TCRdb's listing. The V gene is TRGV9; the J gene was not called. Germline V CDR1 and CDR2: GITISATS, ISYDGTV (reference sequence). The CDR3 totals 31 residues, both ends included. The chain's CDR3 is CALWEAIIIRNSLAVEQHWLSQVSIGRIQHF.

This clone was recorded at least ten times. TCRdb's protein for this DNA is that of a much larger clone and differs from the translation at residue 4, likely a read error; the protein shown is the DNA translation. The CDR3 DNA follows: TGTGCCACCCGGGACGGAGCGAAGAAACTCTTT. Amino acid sequence: CATRDGAKKLF. The rearrangement uses TRGV2 and TRGJ1 or TRGJ2. Germline CDR1 EGSNGY, CDR2 YDSYNSKV. This CDR3 is built from 11 residues.

There are many counts of this clone. The chain combines TRGV9 with TRGJ1 or TRGJ2. After removal of 1 base from V and 2 bases from J, the junction contained 11 bases not matched to a gene. Germline V lookup: CDR1 GITISATS, CDR2 ISYDGTV (reference sequence). This CDR3 has 16 residues. CDR3 sequence: CALWEVIKGYYYKKLF. CDR3 coding DNA: TGTGCCTTGTGGGAGGTTATCAAGGGGTATTATTATAAGAAACTCTTT.

At least ten counts were recorded for this clone. The protein held in TCRdb is that of a much larger clone and does not match this DNA's translation at residue 10, likely because of a read error; the protein shown is translated from the DNA. The CDR3 sequence is CALWEDSQESGKKIKVF. The CDR3 nucleotides read TGTGCCTTGTGGGAGGACTCGCAAGAGTCGGGCAAAAAAATCAAGGTATTT. The chain links TRGV9 to TRGJP. TCRdb does not report a J gene; here it was assigned by matching the DNA to germline references. Germline V gene sequence: CDR1 GITISATS, CDR2 ISYDGTV (reference sequence). The CDR3 is 17 amino acids.

The sample holds many counts of this clone. Translating this DNA gives a protein that differs at residue 9 from the TCRdb one, which belongs to a much larger clone; a read error is likely, and the protein shown is this translation. The rearrangement uses TRGV9 and TRGJ1 or TRGJ2. Germline matching of the DNA provided the J gene here, since TCRdb leaves it blank. This CDR3 spans 13 amino acids. Germline CDR1 and CDR2: GITISATS and ISYDGTV (reference sequence). V was clipped by 3 bases and J by 7 bases; unmatched bases: 9. The CDR3 region is CALWEPSGYKKLF. CDR3 nucleotides: TGTGCCTTGTGGGAGCCCTCGGGGTATAAGAAACTCTTT.